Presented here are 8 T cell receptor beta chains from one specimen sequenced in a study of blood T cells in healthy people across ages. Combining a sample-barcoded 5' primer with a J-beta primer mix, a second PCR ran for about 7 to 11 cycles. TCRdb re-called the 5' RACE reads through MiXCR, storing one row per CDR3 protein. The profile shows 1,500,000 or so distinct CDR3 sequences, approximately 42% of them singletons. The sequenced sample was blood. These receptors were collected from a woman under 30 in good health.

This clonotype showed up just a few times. For the CDR3, the DNA is TGTGCCATCAGTGACAGGCAGGGGCCAGATACGCAGTATTTT. It encodes CAISDRQGPDTQYF. The chain has TRBV10-3 and TRBJ2-3, with TRBD1 as a possible D gene (6 bases). Germline values: CDR1 ENHRY, CDR2 SYGVKD. V lost 3 bases, J lost 4 bases, and 11 bases lay in between. The CDR3 totals 14 residues.

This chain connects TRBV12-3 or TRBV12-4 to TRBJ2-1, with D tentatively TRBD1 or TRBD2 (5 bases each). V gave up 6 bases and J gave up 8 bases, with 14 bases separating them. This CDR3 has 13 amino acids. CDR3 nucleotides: TGTGCCAGCAGGGGGCCGAGGGGAGATGAGCAGTTCTTC. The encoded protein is CASRGPRGDEQFF.

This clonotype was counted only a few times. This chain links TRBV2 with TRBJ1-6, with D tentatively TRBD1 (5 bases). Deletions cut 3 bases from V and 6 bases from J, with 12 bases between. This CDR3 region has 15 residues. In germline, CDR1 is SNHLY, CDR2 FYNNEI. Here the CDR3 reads CASSDQGGANSPLHF. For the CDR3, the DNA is TGTGCCAGCAGTGATCAGGGTGGGGCTAATTCACCCCTCCACTTT.

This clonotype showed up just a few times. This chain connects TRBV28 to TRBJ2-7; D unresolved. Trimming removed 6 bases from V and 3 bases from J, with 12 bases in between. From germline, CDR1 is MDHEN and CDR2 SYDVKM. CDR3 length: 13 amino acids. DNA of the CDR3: TGTGCCAGCAGCCCCCATCCTGTCTACGAGCAGTACTTC. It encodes CASSPHPVYEQYF.

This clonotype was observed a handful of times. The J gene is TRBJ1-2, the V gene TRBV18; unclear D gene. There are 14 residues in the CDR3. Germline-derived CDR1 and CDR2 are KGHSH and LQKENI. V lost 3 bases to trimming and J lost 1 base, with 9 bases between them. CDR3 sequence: CASSPSTINYGYTF. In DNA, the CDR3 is TGTGCCAGCTCACCCTCGACAATTAACTATGGCTACACCTTC. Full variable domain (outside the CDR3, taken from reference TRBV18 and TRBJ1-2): NAGVMQNPRHLVRRRGQEARLRCSPMKGHSHVYWYRQLPEEGLKFMVYLQKENIIDESGMPKERFSAEFPKEGPSILRIQQVVRGDSAAYFCASSPSTINYGYTFGSGTRLTVV.

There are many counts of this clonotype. Here the CDR3 DNA reads TGTGCCAGCAGCGCCCCCGAGACAGGTTCCTACGAGCAGTACTTC. Amino acids: CASSAPETGSYEQYF. This chain links TRBV9 with TRBJ2-7; tentative D call: TRBD1 (6 bases). The CDR3 runs 15 residues. Per germline, CDR1 SGDLS and CDR2 YYNGEE. V lost 3 bases, J lost 1 base, and 14 bases lay in between.

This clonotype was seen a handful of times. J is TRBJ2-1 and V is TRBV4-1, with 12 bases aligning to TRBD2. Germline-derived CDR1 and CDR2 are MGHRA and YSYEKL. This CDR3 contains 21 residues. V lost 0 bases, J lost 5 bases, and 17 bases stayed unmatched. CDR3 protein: CASSQENGWTTSGGADNEQFF. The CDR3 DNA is TGCGCCAGCAGCCAAGAAAACGGGTGGACGACTAGCGGGGGCGCAGACAATGAGCAGTTCTTC.

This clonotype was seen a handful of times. CDR3: CSARDEWTGTDTQYF. The CDR3, as DNA: TGCAGTGCTAGAGATGAATGGACTGGCACAGATACGCAGTATTTT. The V and J genes are TRBV20-1 and TRBJ2-3; D may be TRBD2 (5 bases). V lost 0 bases, J lost 1 base, and 11 bases lay in between. The germline V gene encodes CDR1 DFQATT and CDR2 SNEGSKA (reference sequence). This CDR3 spans 15 amino acids.